The rows below give T cell receptor beta chains drawn from one sample of a study of persistence of HIV-infected CD4 T cells. For these receptors, no antigen is known. TCRdb's table, derived via immunoSEQ multiplex PCR, lists solely in-frame clones and lacks some. The data show about 33,000 clones, around four fifths seen once. Here the sequenced sample was cultured CD4+ T cells from PBMCs, taken from a patient who received antiretroviral therapy. The receptors stem from an adult with HIV. The donor label of this sample is uncertain. The CDR3 runs from the conserved cysteine through the conserved F or W. The order of the fields is D gene, clone size, J gene, V gene, CDR3 DNA, CDR3 protein. A D gene is named only where the DNA matches it firmly. Not every row has a clone size; where given, it reads once, few, many or a size class.

d_gene: TRBD1; abundance: .; j_gene: TRBJ1-1; v_gene: TRBV6-5; CDR3nt: TGTGCCAGCATTCTGGACAGGGTAGATACTGAAGCTTTCTTT; CDR3aa: CASILDRVDTEAFF
d_gene: TRBD1; abundance: .; j_gene: TRBJ2-1; v_gene: TRBV5-4; CDR3nt: TGTGCCAGCAGCTTTCGGCAGGGGGATGAGCAGTTCTTC; CDR3aa: CASSFRQGDEQFF
d_gene: .; abundance: .; j_gene: TRBJ2-7; v_gene: TRBV29-1; CDR3nt: TGCAGCGTGGTGACCTCCTACGAGCAGTACTTC; CDR3aa: CSVVTSYEQYF
d_gene: TRBD1; abundance: .; j_gene: TRBJ2-1; v_gene: TRBV4-1; CDR3nt: TGCGCCAGCAGCCAGGGACAGTACAATGAGCAGTTCTTC; CDR3aa: CASSQGQYNEQFF
d_gene: .; abundance: .; j_gene: TRBJ1-1; v_gene: TRBV24-1; CDR3nt: TGTGCCACCAGGAGGACGAAAGGGGGTGAAGCTTTCTTT; CDR3aa: CATRRTKGGEAFF
d_gene: .; abundance: few; j_gene: TRBJ1-1; v_gene: TRBV5-1; CDR3nt: TGCGCCAGCAGCTTGGCCCAGGGAGGAGCTACTGAAGCTTTCTTT; CDR3aa: CASSLAQGGATEAFF
d_gene: .; abundance: .; j_gene: TRBJ1-6; v_gene: TRBV7-8; CDR3nt: TGTGCCAGCAGCCGGGGGGGCATCTCACCCCTCCACTTT; CDR3aa: CASSRGGISPLHF
d_gene: .; abundance: .; j_gene: TRBJ1-4; v_gene: TRBV10-3; CDR3nt: TGTGCCATCAGTGGGGGGGAGGAAAAACTGTTTTTT; CDR3aa: CAISGGEEKLFF
d_gene: TRBD2; abundance: .; j_gene: TRBJ2-3; v_gene: TRBV9; CDR3nt: TGTGCCAGCAGCATACGCGGGACTAGAGACACAGATACGCAGTATTTT; CDR3aa: CASSIRGTRDTDTQYF
d_gene: .; abundance: .; j_gene: TRBJ2-5; v_gene: TRBV30; CDR3nt: TGTGCCTGGAGTGTACTAGGATTAGAGACCCAGTACTTC; CDR3aa: CAWSVLGLETQYF
d_gene: .; abundance: .; j_gene: TRBJ1-2; v_gene: TRBV7-9; CDR3nt: TGTGCCAGCAGCTTAGGAGGCCTGGGTGGTGGCTACACCTTC; CDR3aa: CASSLGGLGGGYTF
d_gene: .; abundance: few; j_gene: TRBJ1-2; v_gene: TRBV19; CDR3nt: TGTGCCAGTAGGATCACAGGGCCTGGTGGCTACACCTTC; CDR3aa: CASRITGPGGYTF
d_gene: .; abundance: .; j_gene: TRBJ2-2; v_gene: TRBV24-1; CDR3nt: TGTGCCACCAGGCAGAACACCGGGGAGCTGTTTTTT; CDR3aa: CATRQNTGELFF
d_gene: .; abundance: .; j_gene: TRBJ1-1; v_gene: TRBV9; CDR3nt: TGTGCCAGCAGCGTAAAGGGGGGGACTGAAGCTTTCTTT; CDR3aa: CASSVKGGTEAFF
d_gene: .; abundance: .; j_gene: TRBJ2-3; v_gene: TRBV7-9; CDR3nt: TGTGCCAGCACCACCTCGCCGCAAGGCACAGATACGCAGTATTTT; CDR3aa: CASTTSPQGTDTQYF
d_gene: TRBD1; abundance: once; j_gene: TRBJ1-2; v_gene: TRBV7-2; CDR3nt: TGTGCCAGCAGCCCGGGGCAGGGGGCGATCTATGGCTACACCTTC; CDR3aa: CASSPGQGAIYGYTF
d_gene: .; abundance: .; j_gene: TRBJ2-3; v_gene: TRBV9; CDR3nt: TGTGCCAGCAGCGTAGCTAGCACAGATACGCAGTATTTT; CDR3aa: CASSVASTDTQYF
d_gene: TRBD1; abundance: .; j_gene: TRBJ1-1; v_gene: TRBV29-1; CDR3nt: TGCAGCGTTCGCCCGGGACAGAGATCCACTGAAGCTTTCTTT; CDR3aa: CSVRPGQRSTEAFF
d_gene: .; abundance: once; j_gene: TRBJ2-4; v_gene: TRBV19; CDR3nt: TGTGCCAGTAGTCCCCAGGTTACTGTCAAAAACATTCAGTACTTC; CDR3aa: CASSPQVTVKNIQYF
d_gene: .; abundance: .; j_gene: TRBJ1-1; v_gene: TRBV9; CDR3nt: TGTGCCAGCAGCGTAGAACTTGGGAACACTGAAGCTTTCTTT; CDR3aa: CASSVELGNTEAFF
d_gene: .; abundance: .; j_gene: TRBJ1-6; v_gene: TRBV5-1; CDR3nt: TGCGCCAGCAGCCTGGTACAGGGTGGCAATTCACCCCTCCACTTT; CDR3aa: CASSLVQGGNSPLHF
d_gene: TRBD1; abundance: .; j_gene: TRBJ2-1; v_gene: TRBV24-1; CDR3nt: TGTGCCACCAGTGATTACAGGGGCTACAATGAGCAGTTCTTC; CDR3aa: CATSDYRGYNEQFF